This entry lists 14 T cell receptor beta chains sequenced from one sample in a study of OX40 agonist ivuxolimab in advanced cancers. The data were produced by immunoSEQ multiplex PCR, yet TCRdb's version contains in-frame clones alone and is incomplete. The sample holds about 82,000 clones, about 86% seen once. Sequences were derived from CD4+ or CD8+ T cells sorted from blood, sampled in a trial of the OX40 agonist ivuxolimab. The receptors originated from an adult with an advanced solid tumor such as melanoma, head and neck, liver or kidney cancer.

This chain joins TRBV5-4 and TRBJ2-1; D unresolved. The length of the CDR3 is 12 residues. The V gene's germline CDR1 is SGHNT and CDR2 YYREEE (reference sequence). V lost 0 bases to trimming and J lost 7 bases, with 5 bases between them. The CDR3 DNA reads as TGTGCCAGCAGCTTGGACGAAAATGAGCAGTTCTTC. This encodes CASSLDENEQFF.

This clone was found a few times. The chain uses TRBV14 and TRBJ1-1; 7 nucleotides align to TRBD1. After removal of 4 bases from V and 6 bases from J, the junction contained 5 bases not matched to a gene. This CDR3 region has 13 residues. Looked up from germline, CDR1 is SGHDN and CDR2 is FVKESK. As DNA, the CDR3 is TGTGCCAGCAGCCTGAACAGGGGTCCTGAAGCTTTCTTT. Protein product: CASSLNRGPEAFF.

This clone was observed a handful of times. The chain is built from TRBV7-9 and TRBJ2-1, with no clear D. From germline, CDR1 is SEHNR and CDR2 FQNEAQ (reference sequence). The V end lost 5 bases, the J end lost 10 bases, and 24 bases lay between the germline ends. The CDR3 loop spans 16 amino acids. CDR3 region: CASSPRPTLSVGEQFF. The CDR3 nucleotides read TGTGCCAGCAGCCCCCGGCCTACCCTATCCGTGGGGGAGCAGTTCTTC.

Only one count was recorded for this clone. The chain combines TRBV6-5 with TRBJ2-1; D is undetermined. Germline V gene data show CDR1 as MNHEY and CDR2 as SVGAGI. Trimming stripped 3 bases from V and 6 bases from J, with 3 bases between. This CDR3 has 11 residues. CDR3 in amino acids: CASSYPNEQFF. The CDR3, as DNA: TGTGCCAGCAGTTATCCCAATGAGCAGTTCTTC.

Only one count was recorded for this clone. The rearrangement uses TRBV21-1 and TRBJ1-1; no check of the table's D call, TRBD1, against the DNA was made. TRBV21-1 is flagged as a pseudogene. The CDR3 extends over 15 amino acids. CDR3 sequence (DNA): TGTGCCAGCAGCATGGCAGGGCAGGAGAGCACTGAAGCTTTCTTT. This translates into CASSMAGQESTEAFF.

There are a few counts of this clone. The V and J genes are TRBV5-8 and TRBJ2-1; the D is unclear. This CDR3 region has 16 residues. Germline V gene data show CDR1 as SGHTS and CDR2 as YDEGEE. V shed 6 bases and J shed 6 bases, with 22 bases lying between them. For the CDR3, the DNA is TGTGCCAGCAACCTCCCATGGGCAGGATGGGCCAATGAGCAGTTCTTC. This encodes CASNLPWAGWANEQFF.

Regarding this clone: The junction shows a germline mismatch at one end, possibly a read error. The chain employs TRBV19 and TRBJ2-7, with D possibly matching TRBD1 (6 bases). Germline V lookup: CDR1 LNHDA, CDR2 SQIVND (reference sequence). CDR3 length: 14 residues. CDR3 in amino acids: CASSRTVGTYEQYF. The CDR3 DNA sequence: TGTGCCAGCAGTAGGACAGTAGGGACCTACGAGCAGTACTTC. Looking up the rest from reference TRBV19 and TRBJ2-7 gives the full variable domain: DGGITQSPKYLFRKEGQNVTLSCEQNLNHDAMYWYRQDPGQGLRLIYYSQIVNDFQKGDIAEGYSVSREKKESFPLTVTSAQKNPTAFYLCASSRTVGTYEQYFGPGTRLTVT.

The V gene is TRBV27, the J gene TRBJ1-5, with D tentatively TRBD1 (6 bases). The germline gives CDR1 MNHEY, CDR2 SMNVEV (reference sequence). V lost 2 bases to trimming and J lost 5 bases, with 7 bases between them. The CDR3 has 13 residues. Here the CDR3 reads CASSLKGDQPQHF. The CDR3 DNA reads as TGTGCCAGCAGTTTAAAGGGGGATCAGCCCCAGCATTTT.

J is TRBJ2-5 and V is TRBV7-2; D not resolved. V lost 6 bases and J lost 5, with 19 bases in between. Germline-derived CDR1 and CDR2 are SGHTA and FQGNSA. CDR3 size: 15 residues. The CDR3 sequence: CASRRTSTTGETQYF. In DNA form, the CDR3 reads TGTGCCAGCAGACGAACGTCGACGACCGGTGAGACCCAGTACTTC.

This chain uses TRBV6-6 with TRBJ2-7, with D tentatively TRBD1 (6 bases). The CDR3 covers 14 residues. The germline CDR1 and CDR2 sequences are MNHNY and SVGAGI (reference sequence). Deletions cut 4 bases from V and 6 bases from J, with 16 bases between. The CDR3 loop is CASSSTDGQTEQYF. CDR3 in DNA: TGTGCCAGCAGTTCCACGGACGGACAGACCGAGCAGTACTTC.

The chain uses TRBV5-8 and TRBJ1-5; 8 bases map to TRBD1. From germline, CDR1 is SGHTS and CDR2 YDEGEE. The V segment lost 3 bases and the J segment 1 base; nucleotides outside the gene matches: 9. The CDR3 length is 17 residues. The CDR3 region is CASSSRTGWGSNQPQHF. CDR3 DNA: TGTGCCAGCAGCTCCCGGACAGGGTGGGGAAGCAATCAGCCCCAGCATTTT.

The chain recombines TRBV7-3 with TRBJ2-3; tentatively, D is TRBD1 or TRBD2 (6 bases each). The germline gives CDR1 SGHTA, CDR2 FQGTGA. Trimming took off 5 bases at V and 4 bases at J, with 13 bases between the two ends. The CDR3 has 14 residues. Written as DNA, the CDR3 is TGTGCCAGCAGCCCGACGGGGGCCTCAGATACGCAGTATTTT. This translates into CASSPTGASDTQYF. The entire variable domain, with the rest obtained from reference TRBV7-3 and TRBJ2-3, is as follows: GAGVSQTPSNKVTEKGKYVELRCDPISGHTALYWYRQSLGQGPEFLIYFQGTGAADDSGLPNDRFFAVRPEGSVSTLKIQRTERGDSAVYLCASSPTGASDTQYFGPGTRLTVL.

V usage is TRBV4-1 and J usage is TRBJ2-1, with 12 bases lining up with TRBD2. V dropped 0 bases and J dropped 1; count of bases not matched to a gene: 10. The CDR3 has 20 residues. The germline V gene encodes CDR1 MGHRA and CDR2 YSYEKL. The CDR3 protein is CASSQEGTSGGRISYNEQFF. In nucleotides, the CDR3 is TGCGCCAGCAGCCAAGAGGGTACTAGCGGGGGGCGAATTTCCTACAATGAGCAGTTCTTC.

Details on this clone: At one of its ends the junction is not consistent with the germline gene, which may arise from a read error. The V call is TRBV7-7, the J call TRBJ1-6; D not certain. Per the germline V gene, CDR1 is SSHAT and CDR2 is FNYEAQ (reference sequence). This CDR3 has 13 amino acids. The CDR3, as DNA: TGTGCTAGCAGCCCTAGTGACGATTCACCCCTCCACTTT. It is translated as CASSPSDDSPLHF. The entire variable domain, with the rest obtained from reference TRBV7-7 and TRBJ1-6, is as follows: GAGVSQSPRYKVTKRGQDVTLRCDPISSHATLYWYQQALGQGPEFLTYFNYEAQPDKSGLPSDRFSAERPEGSISTLTIQRTEQRDSAMYRCASSPSDDSPLHFGNGTRLTVT.